These 17 T cell receptor beta chains were sequenced from one sample in a study of blood T cells in healthy people across ages. Through a sample-barcoded 5' primer and a J-beta primer mix, a second PCR was run for about 7 to 12 cycles. TCRdb passed the 5' RACE reads through MiXCR, listing each CDR3 protein once. The data show 1.5 million to 2 million distinct CDR3 sequences, with approximately 50% seen just once and 2.1% held by the top ten. The sample taken for sequencing was blood. The receptor set was obtained from a middle-aged woman in good health.

The chain joins TRBV5-1 to TRBJ2-5, with 13 positions matching TRBD2. The closer fit of TRBJ2-1 to the DNA end suggests the J call may be wrong. This CDR3 comprises 17 residues. In germline, CDR1 is SGHRS, CDR2 YFSETQ. DNA of the CDR3: TGCGCCAGCAGCTTGGGACTAGCGGGGGGAATACAAGAGACCCAGTTCTTC. The encoded protein is CASSLGLAGGIQETQFF.

This clonotype has ten or more counts. The rearrangement joins TRBV4-2 to TRBJ2-5; no reliable D call. Between the trimmed V and J ends, which lost 0 bases and 5 bases, there was a span of 4 bases. The germline V gene has CDR1 LGHNA and CDR2 YNFKEQ. CDR3 length: 12 amino acids. This CDR3 reads CASSQDKETQYF. In DNA form, the CDR3 reads TGTGCCAGCAGCCAAGATAAGGAGACCCAGTACTTC.

This clonotype was found a few times. The J gene is TRBJ2-1, the V gene TRBV11-2; 7 bases agree with TRBD1. With V trimmed by 7 bases and J by 4 bases, 13 bases remained unmatched. This CDR3 is built from 16 residues. Germline CDR1 is SGHAT and CDR2 is FQNNGV. In DNA form, the CDR3 reads TGTGCCAGCACTCTTTCCGGGACAGCAGGATACAATGAGCAGTTCTTC. Residues: CASTLSGTAGYNEQFF.

With respect to this clonotype: Germline is not matched at one junction end, which may reflect a read error. The genes are TRBV3-1 and TRBJ2-7, with a possible D match to TRBD1 (6 bases). The J call may be faulty, since TRBJ2-5 better matches the DNA end. The CDR3 is 14 residues long. CDR1 LGHDT and CDR2 YNNKEL come from the germline V gene (reference sequence). CDR3: CTSSQAQGRETQYF. The CDR3 bases are TGTACCAGCAGCCAAGCACAGGGTAGGGAGACCCAGTACTTC.

This chain joins TRBV7-8 and TRBJ1-4; D gene uncertain. Germline loops: CDR1 SGHVS, CDR2 FQNEAQ. The V gene lost 6 bases and the J gene lost 7 bases, with 15 bases spanning the gap. The CDR3 contains 14 residues. The CDR3 nucleotides read TGTGCCAGCAGTCACCGGGAGGGAAGTGAAAAACTGTTTTTT. Residues: CASSHREGSEKLFF.

The V gene is TRBV20-1, the J gene TRBJ2-7; 9 bases align to TRBD1. Judging by the DNA end, TRBJ2-5 fits better; the J call may be wrong. CDR1 is DFQATT, CDR2 SNEGSKA, per germline (reference sequence). The CDR3 is made up of 13 amino acids. The CDR3 bases are TGCAGTGCTAGAGATACAGGGGGCAAGACCCAGTACTTC. Amino acids: CSARDTGGKTQYF.

In its sample, this clonotype was seen a few times. The J gene is TRBJ2-3, the V gene TRBV29-1, with a possible D match to TRBD1 (5 bases). V was cut by 4 bases and J by 10 bases, with 9 bases left in between. Germline V gene lookup returns CDR1 SQVTM and CDR2 ANQGSEA. This CDR3 has 10 amino acids. The CDR3 DNA reads TGCAGCGTTGTACAGGTTGCGCAGTATTTT. This codes for CSVVQVAQYF.

The V call is TRBV7-2, the J call TRBJ2-5; TRBD1 agrees at 10 bases. The DNA end lines up better with TRBJ2-7; the J call may be wrong. Germline V gene sequence: CDR1 SGHTA, CDR2 FQGNSA. The length of the CDR3 is 15 residues. The CDR3 DNA reads TGTGCCAGCAGCCCCTACCCGGGACAGGGGAGCGAGCAGTACTTC. Translation: CASSPYPGQGSEQYF.

The chain is built from TRBV7-9 and TRBJ1-5, with TRBD1 as a possible D gene (5 bases). The V and J ends lost 5 bases and 3 bases respectively, with 14 bases between them. The CDR3 sequence is 15 residues long. Germline CDR1 and CDR2: SEHNR and FQNEAQ (reference sequence). In DNA form, the CDR3 reads TGTGCCAGCAGCCCACCGGGACTGAACAATCAGCCCCAGCATTTT. Its protein product is CASSPPGLNNQPQHF.

V usage is TRBV9 and J usage is TRBJ2-4; 9 nucleotides agree with TRBD1. CDR1 is SGDLS, CDR2 YYNGEE, per germline. V shed 0 bases, J shed 9 bases, and the junction held 13 bases outside the gene matches. The CDR3 runs to 17 residues. Here the CDR3 DNA reads TGTGCCAGCAGCGTAGACCCGGGGACAGGGTCGTGTAGCATTCAGTACTTC. Its protein is CASSVDPGTGSCSIQYF.

The CDR3 loop is CASRLTSGGAGEQFF. CDR3 bases: TGCGCCAGCAGGTTGACTAGCGGGGGGGCAGGTGAGCAGTTCTTC. The chain couples TRBV5-1 to TRBJ2-1; 14 nucleotides agree with TRBD2. The V gene end was trimmed by 5 bases and the J gene end by 9 bases; junction bases not matched to a gene: 7. Per the germline V gene, CDR1 is SGHRS and CDR2 is YFSETQ. This CDR3 spans 15 amino acids.

The J gene is TRBJ2-3, the V gene TRBV7-2; 13 bases line up with TRBD2. Germline trimming cut 5 bases from V and 1 base from J; bases unmatched to any gene: 3. Germline loops: CDR1 SGHTA, CDR2 FQGNSA. The CDR3 totals 16 residues. Here the CDR3 DNA reads TGTGCCAGCAGCATAACTAGCGGGGGGGGCACAGATACGCAGTATTTT. This gives the protein CASSITSGGGTDTQYF.

In its sample, this clonotype was seen a few times. The chain links TRBV6-1 to TRBJ2-5; D might be TRBD1 or TRBD2, each matching 5 bases. The J call is in doubt because the DNA end fits TRBJ2-7 better. There are 14 residues in the CDR3. Germline CDR1 reads MNHNS; CDR2 reads SASEGT. In DNA, the CDR3 is TGTGCCAGCAGTGTACGAAGGGGCGGGTACGAGCAGTACTTC. It codes for CASSVRRGGYEQYF.

This rearrangement joins TRBV4-1 to TRBJ2-3, with 9 bases identical to TRBD2. The V gene end was trimmed by 4 bases and the J gene end by 4 bases; junction bases not matched to a gene: 12. There are 17 residues in the CDR3. Germline CDR1 and CDR2: MGHRA and YSYEKL. The CDR3 loop is CASSRSLSGGTADTQYF. The CDR3 DNA follows: TGCGCCAGCAGCCGATCTCTTAGCGGGGGAACGGCAGATACGCAGTATTTT.

CDR3 sequence (DNA): TGCAGCGTTGGGGAATCCGGGACAGGGGATGAACAGCCCCAGCATTTT. It specifies CSVGESGTGDEQPQHF. The V gene is TRBV29-1, the J gene TRBJ1-5, with 10 nucleotides matching TRBD1. Germline V CDR1 and CDR2: SQVTM, ANQGSEA. The CDR3 has 16 residues. V lost 4 bases, J lost 7 bases, and 13 bases stayed unmatched.

The rearrangement uses TRBV5-5 and TRBJ1-1; 9 nucleotides agree with TRBD1. Germline V CDR1 and CDR2: SGHKS, YYEKEE (reference sequence). CDR3 length equals 15 residues. V shed 4 bases and J 0 bases; nucleotides not matched to a gene: 4. The CDR3 DNA follows: TGTGCCAGCAGCCGGGACAGGGATTTGAACACTGAAGCTTTCTTT. Translation: CASSRDRDLNTEAFF.

J is TRBJ1-6 and V is TRBV15; D may be TRBD1 (5 bases). The germline V gene encodes CDR1 LNHNV and CDR2 YYDKDF (reference sequence). V lost 0 bases, J lost 13 bases, and 13 bases lay in between. There are 14 residues in the CDR3. CDR3 amino acids: CATSRDGDSAPLHF. DNA for the CDR3: TGTGCCACCAGCAGAGATGGGGACTCAGCGCCCCTCCACTTT.